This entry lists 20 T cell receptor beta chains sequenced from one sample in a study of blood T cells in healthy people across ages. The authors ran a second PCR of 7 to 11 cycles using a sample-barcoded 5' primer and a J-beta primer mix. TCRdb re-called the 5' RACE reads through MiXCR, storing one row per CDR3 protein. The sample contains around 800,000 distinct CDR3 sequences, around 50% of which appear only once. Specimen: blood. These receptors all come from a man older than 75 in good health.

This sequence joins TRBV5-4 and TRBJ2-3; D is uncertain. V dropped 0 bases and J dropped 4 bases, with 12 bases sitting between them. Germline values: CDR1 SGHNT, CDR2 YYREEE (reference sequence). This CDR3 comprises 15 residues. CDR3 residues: CASSLANQGSDTQYF. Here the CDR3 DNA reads TGTGCCAGCAGCTTGGCCAATCAAGGGTCAGATACGCAGTATTTT.

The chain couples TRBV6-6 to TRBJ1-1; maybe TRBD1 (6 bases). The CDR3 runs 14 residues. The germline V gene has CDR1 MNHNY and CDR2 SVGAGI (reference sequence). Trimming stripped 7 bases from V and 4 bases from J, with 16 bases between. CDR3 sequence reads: CASKEGGLGTEAFF. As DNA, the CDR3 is TGTGCCAGCAAGGAGGGGGGCCTGGGCACTGAAGCTTTCTTT.

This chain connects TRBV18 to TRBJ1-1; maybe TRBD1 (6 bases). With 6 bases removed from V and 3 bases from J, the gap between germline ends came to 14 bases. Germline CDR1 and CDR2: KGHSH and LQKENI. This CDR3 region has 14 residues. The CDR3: CASSTGPRDTEAFF. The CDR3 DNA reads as TGTGCCAGCTCGACAGGCCCACGGGACACTGAAGCTTTCTTT.

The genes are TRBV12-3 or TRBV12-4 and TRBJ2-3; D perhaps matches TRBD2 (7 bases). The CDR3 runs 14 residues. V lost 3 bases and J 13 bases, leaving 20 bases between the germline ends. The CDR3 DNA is TGTGCCAGCAGTTTGAGGGGGGGCGCAGGTATGGAGTATTTT. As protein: CASSLRGGAGMEYF.

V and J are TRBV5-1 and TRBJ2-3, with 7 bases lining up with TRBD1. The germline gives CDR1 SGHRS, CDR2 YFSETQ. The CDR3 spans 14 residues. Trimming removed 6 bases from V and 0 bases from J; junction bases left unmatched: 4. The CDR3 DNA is TGCGCCAGCATGGGACAGCCTAGCACAGATACGCAGTATTTT. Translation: CASMGQPSTDTQYF.

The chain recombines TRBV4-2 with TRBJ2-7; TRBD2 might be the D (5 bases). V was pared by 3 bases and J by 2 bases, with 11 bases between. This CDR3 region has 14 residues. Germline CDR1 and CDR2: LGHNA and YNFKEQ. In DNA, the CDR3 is TGTGCCAGCAGCCACGGACTGACAACCTACGAGCAGTACTTC. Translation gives CASSHGLTTYEQYF.

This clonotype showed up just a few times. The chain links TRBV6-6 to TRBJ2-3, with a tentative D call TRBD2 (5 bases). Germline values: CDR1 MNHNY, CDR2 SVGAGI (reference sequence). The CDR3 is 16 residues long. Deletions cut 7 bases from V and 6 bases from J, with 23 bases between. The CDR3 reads CASTASRSIGMDTQYF. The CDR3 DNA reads TGTGCCAGCACCGCGAGTAGGTCTATCGGGATGGATACGCAGTATTTT.

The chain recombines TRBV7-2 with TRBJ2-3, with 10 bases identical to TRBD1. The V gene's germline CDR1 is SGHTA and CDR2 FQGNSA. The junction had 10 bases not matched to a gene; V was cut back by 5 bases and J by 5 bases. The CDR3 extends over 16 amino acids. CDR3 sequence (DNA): TGTGCCAGCAGCCCCTTCGAGACAGGGGGCAGAGATACGCAGTATTTT. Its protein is CASSPFETGGRDTQYF.

The CDR3 reads CSARDDQVTYNEQFF. The DNA of the CDR3 is TGCAGTGCTAGAGATGACCAGGTCACCTACAATGAGCAGTTCTTC. The chain carries TRBV20-1 and TRBJ2-1; D not certain. The CDR3 is 15 amino acids. V was shortened by 0 bases and J by 2 bases, with 11 bases between the two germline ends. Germline lookup yields CDR1 DFQATT and CDR2 SNEGSKA (reference sequence).

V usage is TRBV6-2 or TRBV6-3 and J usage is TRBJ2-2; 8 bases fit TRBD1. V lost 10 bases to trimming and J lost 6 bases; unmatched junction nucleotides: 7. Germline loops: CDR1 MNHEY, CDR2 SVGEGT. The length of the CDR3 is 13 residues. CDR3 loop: CATGQGAPGELFF. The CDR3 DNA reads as TGTGCCACGGGGCAGGGGGCCCCCGGGGAGCTGTTTTTT.

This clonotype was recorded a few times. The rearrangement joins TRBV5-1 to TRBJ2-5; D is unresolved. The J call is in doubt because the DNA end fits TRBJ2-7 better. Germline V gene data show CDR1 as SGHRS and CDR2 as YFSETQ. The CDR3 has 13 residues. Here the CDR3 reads CASSLGVTSEQYF. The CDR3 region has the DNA TGCGCCAGCAGCTTGGGGGTCACGAGCGAGCAGTACTTC.

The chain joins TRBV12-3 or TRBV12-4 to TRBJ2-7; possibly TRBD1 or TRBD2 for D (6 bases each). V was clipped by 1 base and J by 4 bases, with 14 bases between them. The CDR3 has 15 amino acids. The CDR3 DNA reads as TGTGCCAGCAGTTTAGGTGCAGGGGACTTATACGAGCAGTACTTC. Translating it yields CASSLGAGDLYEQYF.

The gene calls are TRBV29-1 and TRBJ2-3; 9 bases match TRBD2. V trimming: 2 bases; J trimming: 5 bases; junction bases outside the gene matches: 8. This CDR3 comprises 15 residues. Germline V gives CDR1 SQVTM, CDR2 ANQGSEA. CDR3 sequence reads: CSVEWRGRAEDTQYF. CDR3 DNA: TGCAGCGTTGAATGGCGCGGGAGGGCTGAAGATACGCAGTATTTT.

The CDR3 is CASSWTGSAEAFF. The CDR3 nucleotides read TGCGCCAGCAGCTGGACAGGGAGCGCTGAAGCTTTCTTT. The chain recombines TRBV5-1 with TRBJ1-1; TRBD1 matches 8 bases. V dropped 3 bases and J dropped 6; count of bases not matched to a gene: 4. Per the germline V gene, CDR1 is SGHRS and CDR2 is YFSETQ. The CDR3 is 13 amino acids.

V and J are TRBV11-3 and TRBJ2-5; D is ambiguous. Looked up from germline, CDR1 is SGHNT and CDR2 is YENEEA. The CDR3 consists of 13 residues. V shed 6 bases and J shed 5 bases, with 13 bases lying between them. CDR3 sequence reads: CASRRSNAETQYF. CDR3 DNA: TGTGCCAGCAGACGAAGTAACGCTGAGACCCAGTACTTC.

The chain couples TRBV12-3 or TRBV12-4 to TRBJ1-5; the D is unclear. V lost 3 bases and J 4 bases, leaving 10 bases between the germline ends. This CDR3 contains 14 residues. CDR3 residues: CASSLVQVNQPQHF. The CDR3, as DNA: TGTGCCAGCAGTTTGGTTCAAGTAAATCAGCCCCAGCATTTT.

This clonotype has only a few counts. CDR3 loop: CASSRVGSYEQYF. The CDR3 DNA is TGTGCCAGCAGCCGAGTCGGGAGCTACGAGCAGTACTTC. The J gene is TRBJ2-7, the V gene TRBV25-1; D possibly corresponds to TRBD2 (6 bases). Germline CDR1 reads MGHDK; CDR2 reads SYGVNS. CDR3 length equals 13 residues. V was cut by 6 bases and J by 3 bases, with 12 bases left in between.

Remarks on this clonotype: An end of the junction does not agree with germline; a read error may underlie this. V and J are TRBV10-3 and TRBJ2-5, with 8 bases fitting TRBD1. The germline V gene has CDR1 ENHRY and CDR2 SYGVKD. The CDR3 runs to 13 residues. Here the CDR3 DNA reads TGCGCCATCGCTGCCAGGGGGCTCGGTGAGCAGTACTTC. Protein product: CAIAARGLGEQYF.

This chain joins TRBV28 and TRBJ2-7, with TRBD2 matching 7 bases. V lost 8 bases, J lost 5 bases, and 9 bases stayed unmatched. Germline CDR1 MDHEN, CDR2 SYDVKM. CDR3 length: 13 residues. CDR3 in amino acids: CASRGGARDEQYF. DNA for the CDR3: TGTGCCAGCCGCGGGGGTGCAAGGGACGAGCAGTACTTC.

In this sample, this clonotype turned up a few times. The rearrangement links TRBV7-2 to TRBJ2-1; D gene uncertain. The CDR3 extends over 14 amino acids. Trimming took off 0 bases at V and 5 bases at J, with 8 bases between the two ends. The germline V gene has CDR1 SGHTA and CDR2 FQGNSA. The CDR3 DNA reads TGTGCCAGCAGCTTAGCCCAAGCCCACAATGAGCAGTTCTTC. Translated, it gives CASSLAQAHNEQFF. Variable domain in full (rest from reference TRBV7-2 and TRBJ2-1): GAGVSQSPSNKVTEKGKDVELRCDPISGHTALYWYRQSLGQGLEFLIYFQGNSAPDKSGLPSDRFSAERTGGSVSTLTIQRTQQEDSAVYLCASSLAQAHNEQFFGPGTRLTVL.